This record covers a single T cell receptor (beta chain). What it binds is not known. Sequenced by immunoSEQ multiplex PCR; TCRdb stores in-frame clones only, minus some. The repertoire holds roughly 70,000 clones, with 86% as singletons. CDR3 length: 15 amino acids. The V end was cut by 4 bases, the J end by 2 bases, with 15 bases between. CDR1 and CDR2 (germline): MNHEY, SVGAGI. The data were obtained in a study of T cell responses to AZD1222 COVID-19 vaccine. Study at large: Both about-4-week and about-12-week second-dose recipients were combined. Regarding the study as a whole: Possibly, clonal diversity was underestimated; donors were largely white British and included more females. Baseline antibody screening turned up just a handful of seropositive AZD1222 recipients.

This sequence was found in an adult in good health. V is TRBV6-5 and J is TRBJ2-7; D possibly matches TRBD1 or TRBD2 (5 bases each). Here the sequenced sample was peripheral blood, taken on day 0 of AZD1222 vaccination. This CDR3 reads CASSSRDASTYEQYF. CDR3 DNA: TGTGCCAGCAGTTCTAGGGACGCGTCAACCTACGAGCAGTACTTC.